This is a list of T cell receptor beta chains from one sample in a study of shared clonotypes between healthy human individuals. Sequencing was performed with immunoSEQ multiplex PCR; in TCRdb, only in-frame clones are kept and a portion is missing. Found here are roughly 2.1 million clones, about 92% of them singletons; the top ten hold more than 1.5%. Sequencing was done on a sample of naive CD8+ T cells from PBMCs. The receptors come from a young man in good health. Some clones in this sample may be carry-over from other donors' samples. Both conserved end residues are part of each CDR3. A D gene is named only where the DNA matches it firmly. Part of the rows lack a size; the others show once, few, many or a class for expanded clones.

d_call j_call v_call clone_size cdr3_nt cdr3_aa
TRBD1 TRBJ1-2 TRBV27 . TGTGCCAGCAGTTTTGGTCAGGGGGGGATGTATGGCTACACCTTC CASSFGQGGMYGYTF
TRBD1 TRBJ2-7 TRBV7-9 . TGTGCCAGCAGCCCTACGACAGGGATCCCCGAGGATTTCTCCTACGAGCAGTACTTC CASSPTTGIPEDFSYEQYF
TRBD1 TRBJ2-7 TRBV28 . TGTGCCAGCACCTTAAGCGGGACAGGGCCCTCCTACGAGCAGTACTTC CASTLSGTGPSYEQYF
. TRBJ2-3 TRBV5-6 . TGTGCCAGCAGCCCAAAGGCAGGGGCCGGATACACAGATACGCAGTATTTT CASSPKAGAGYTDTQYF
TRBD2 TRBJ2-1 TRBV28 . TGTGCCACCCGAGCTAGCGGCACCTCCTACAATGAGCAGTTCTTC CATRASGTSYNEQFF
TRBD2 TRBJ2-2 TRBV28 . TGTGCCAGCAGTAGCCTAGCGGGGGACACCGGGGAGCTGTTTTTT CASSSLAGDTGELFF
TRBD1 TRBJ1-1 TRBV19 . TGTGCCAGTAGTATGACGGCAGGGGGCACTGAAGCTTTCTTT CASSMTAGGTEAFF
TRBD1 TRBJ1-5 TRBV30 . TGTGCCTGGAGTTCCGGGACAGGGAATCAGCCCCAGCATTTT CAWSSGTGNQPQHF
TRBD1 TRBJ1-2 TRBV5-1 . TGCGCCAGCAGTTCGACTCCCGGGACAGGGATCCGTGTGGCAGAGCCCTATGGCTACACCTTC CASSSTPGTGIRVAEPYGYTF
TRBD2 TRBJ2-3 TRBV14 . TGTGCCAGCAGCCAAAGGGAACTAGCGGGAGATACGCAGTATTTT CASSQRELAGDTQYF
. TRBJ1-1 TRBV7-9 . TGTGCCAGCAGCCCCGCAAGGAAGACTGAAGCTTTCTTT CASSPARKTEAFF
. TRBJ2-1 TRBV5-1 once TGCGCCAGCAGCTTGTTAGGCTTGGGGGACGGAGGACAATACAATGAGCAGTTCTTC CASSLLGLGDGGQYNEQFF
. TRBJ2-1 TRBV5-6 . TGTGCCAGCAGCCTTATAAGGACTGGCGGTGAGCAGTTCTTC CASSLIRTGGEQFF
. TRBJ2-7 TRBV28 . TGTGCCAGCAGTTTATCGCGGGAACCTATACAGTACTTC CASSLSREPIQYF
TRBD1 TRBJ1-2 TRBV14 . TGTGCCAGCAGCCAAGATCTTAGGGGGCTCTATGGCTACACCTTC CASSQDLRGLYGYTF
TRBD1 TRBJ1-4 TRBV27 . TGTGCCAGCAGTCCTATCGGCCTGACAGGGAAGGAGGATGAAAAACTGTTTTTT CASSPIGLTGKEDEKLFF
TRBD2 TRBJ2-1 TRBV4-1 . TGCGCCAGCAGCCCACCGCCACTAGCGGGGTCCAATGAGCAGTTCTTC CASSPPPLAGSNEQFF
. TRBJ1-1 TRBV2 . TGTGCCAGCAGTGACGGCTACATGAACACTGAAGCTTTCTTT CASSDGYMNTEAFF
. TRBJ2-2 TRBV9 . TGTGCCAGCAGCGTAGCCAAAACAGGAGGGGTGTACACCGGGGAGCTGTTTTTT CASSVAKTGGVYTGELFF
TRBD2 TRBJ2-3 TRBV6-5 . TGTGCCAGCAGTTTGGGACTAGCGGGACACACAGATACGCAGTATTTT CASSLGLAGHTDTQYF
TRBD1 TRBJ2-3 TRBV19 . TGTGCCAGTAGTATAGATATCAGGGGGCAAGGAGATACGCAGTATTTT CASSIDIRGQGDTQYF
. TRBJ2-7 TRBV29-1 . TGCAGCGTCAGACTACCTAGCTCCTACGAGCAGTACTTC CSVRLPSSYEQYF
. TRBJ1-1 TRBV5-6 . TGTGCCAGCAAGGATGTCGGGGAAAACACTGAAGCTTTCTTT CASKDVGENTEAFF
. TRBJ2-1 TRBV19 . TGTGCCAGTAGTATCGGGTGGGGGTCCTACAATGAGCAGTTCTTC CASSIGWGSYNEQFF
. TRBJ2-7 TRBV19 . TGTGCCAGTACTGGGACCAGCTACGAGCAGTACTTC CASTGTSYEQYF
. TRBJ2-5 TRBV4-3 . TGCGCCAGCAGCCAAGGGCGAGGGGCCGGGGAGACCCAGTACTTC CASSQGRGAGETQYF
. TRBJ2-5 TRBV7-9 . TGTGCCAGCAGCCACAACCTCCGGGACATGCAAGAGACCCAGTACTTC CASSHNLRDMQETQYF
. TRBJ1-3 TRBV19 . TGTGCCAGTAGTATTGGGCGGATCTCTGGAAACACCATATATTTT CASSIGRISGNTIYF
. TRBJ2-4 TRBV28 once TGTGCCAGCATGGCTCCCAGGGGCATTCAGTACTTC CASMAPRGIQYF
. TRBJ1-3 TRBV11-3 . TGTGCCAGCAGCTTAGCCTCTGGAAACACCATATATTTT CASSLASGNTIYF
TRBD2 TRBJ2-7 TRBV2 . TGTGCCAGCAGTGGGACTAGCGGGATCTACGAGCAGTACTTC CASSGTSGIYEQYF
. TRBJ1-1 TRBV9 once TGTGCCAGCAGCGTAGGGACTCACGCCACTGAAGCTTTCTTT CASSVGTHATEAFF
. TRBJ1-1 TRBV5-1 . TGCGCCAGCAGCTTGGAGGCAGGGAGGAACACTGAAGCTTTCTTT CASSLEAGRNTEAFF
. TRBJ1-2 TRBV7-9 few TGTGCCAGCAGCTTAGGGGACGACCTCAACTATGGCTACACCTTC CASSLGDDLNYGYTF
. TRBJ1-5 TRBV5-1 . TGCGCCAGCAGTCGAGGAAGGGCTGGGGGGCTAGGACAGCCCCAGCATTTT CASSRGRAGGLGQPQHF
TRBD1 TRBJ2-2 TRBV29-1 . TGCAGCGTGGCAGGGGGTTTCACCGGGGAGCTGTTTTTT CSVAGGFTGELFF
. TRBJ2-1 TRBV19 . TGTGCCAGTTCAAGCGGGCCCTCCTACAATGAGCAGTTCTTC CASSSGPSYNEQFF
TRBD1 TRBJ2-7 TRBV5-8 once TGTGCCAGCAGCGACCCTACAGGGGCCCCCTACGAGCAGTACTTC CASSDPTGAPYEQYF
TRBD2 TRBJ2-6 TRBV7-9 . TGTGCCAGCAGCCCACGAGGTAGCGGGAGCCCTGGGGCCAACGTCCTGACTTTC CASSPRGSGSPGANVLTF
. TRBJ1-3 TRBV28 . TGTGCCAGCATTCAAGGGTTCTCTGGAAACACCATATATTTT CASIQGFSGNTIYF
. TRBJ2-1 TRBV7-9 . TGTGCCAGCAGCTTAGGGGGGCTGTACAATGAGCAGTTCTTC CASSLGGLYNEQFF
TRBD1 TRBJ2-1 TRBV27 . TGTGCCAGCAGGCAAAGGGACAGCCGCTACAATGAGCAGTTCTTC CASRQRDSRYNEQFF
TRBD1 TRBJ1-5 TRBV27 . TGTGCCAGCAGTGTGAACAGGGGCGCGGAGCCCCAGCATTTT CASSVNRGAEPQHF
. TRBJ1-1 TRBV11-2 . TGTGCCAGCAGCTTAGCCGGGAACACTGAAGCTTTCTTT CASSLAGNTEAFF
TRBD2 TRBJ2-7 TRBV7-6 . TGTGCCAGCAGCCCCTACTCTAGCGGAGGCTCCTACGAGCAGTACTTC CASSPYSSGGSYEQYF
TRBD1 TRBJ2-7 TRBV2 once TGTGCCACCCGGGACAGCGCCTACGAGCAGTACTTC CATRDSAYEQYF
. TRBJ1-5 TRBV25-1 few TGTGCCAGCAGTGAATCGACGGGCAATCAGCCCCAGCATTTT CASSESTGNQPQHF
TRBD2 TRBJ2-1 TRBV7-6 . TGTGCCAGCAGCTTAGCCCTAGCTAGCGGGAGTAGTGAGCAGTTCTTC CASSLALASGSSEQFF
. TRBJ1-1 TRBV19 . TGTGCCAGTCAGACGGCCACTGAAGCTTTCTTT CASQTATEAFF
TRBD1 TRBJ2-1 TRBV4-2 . TGTGCCAGCAGCCAAGAGAGGGACAGGGCGGACAATGAGCAGTTCTTC CASSQERDRADNEQFF
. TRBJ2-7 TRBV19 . TGTGCCAGTAGTATTGGGCTGTTCAGCTCCTACGAGCAGTACTTC CASSIGLFSSYEQYF
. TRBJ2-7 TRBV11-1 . TGTGCCAGCAGCCTGGCGGGACGGATCTACGAGCAGTACTTC CASSLAGRIYEQYF
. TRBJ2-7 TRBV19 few TGTGCCAGTAGTGGGCCCTCCTACGAGCAGTACTTC CASSGPSYEQYF